A selection of T cell receptor beta chains follows, all from one sample in a study of cytomegalovirus exposure and HLA in healthy donors. TCRdb's table, derived via immunoSEQ multiplex PCR, lists solely in-frame clones and lacks some. The table records 60,000 to 75,000 clones, around 78% of them present only once. The sample consisted of PBMCs. The receptors were gathered from a man aged 18 to 30 in good health and CMV-seropositive. The CDR3 runs from the conserved cysteine through the conserved F or W. D genes are given only for firm matches. Rows may omit the clone size; those that give it use once, few, many or a size class.

d_call	v_call	j_call	clone_size	cdr3_aa	cdr3_nt
TRBD2	TRBV2	TRBJ2-3	.	CATLTSGESTDTQYF	TGTGCCACCCTGACTAGCGGGGAAAGCACAGATACGCAGTATTTT
.	TRBV14	TRBJ1-6	.	CASSLKPGRRYNSPLHF	TGTGCCAGCAGCCTCAAACCCGGGAGGCGGTATAATTCACCCCTCCACTTT
TRBD2	TRBV15	TRBJ2-3	.	CATSRVAGEGDTQYF	TGTGCCACCAGCAGAGTAGCGGGAGAGGGTGATACGCAGTATTTT
.	TRBV9	TRBJ2-3	.	CASSVGGSSTDTQYF	TGTGCCAGCAGCGTAGGTGGCTCTAGCACAGATACGCAGTATTTT
TRBD1	TRBV4-2	TRBJ1-6	.	CASSQVSWTGISGSPLHF	TGTGCCAGCAGCCAAGTTTCCTGGACAGGCATTTCGGGTTCACCCCTCCACTTT
TRBD1	TRBV7-2	TRBJ1-2	.	CASSSQGADYGYTF	TGTGCCAGCAGCTCACAGGGGGCTGACTATGGCTACACCTTC
.	TRBV2	TRBJ1-5	.	CASQARGNQPQHF	TGTGCCAGTCAAGCGCGGGGGAATCAGCCCCAGCATTTT
.	TRBV6-1	TRBJ2-7	few	CASSEHTGVGEQYF	TGTGCCAGCAGTGAACACACGGGAGTGGGGGAGCAGTACTTC
TRBD2	TRBV6-5	TRBJ2-3	.	CASTYSGGYTDTQYF	TGTGCCAGCACCTATAGCGGGGGGTACACAGATACGCAGTATTTT
.	TRBV6-5	TRBJ1-2	.	CAAQGVAGYTF	TGTGCCGCGCAAGGGGTGGCTGGCTACACCTTC
TRBD1	TRBV25-1	TRBJ1-2	.	CASSQTGGSYGYTF	TGTGCCAGCAGCCAAACAGGGGGAAGCTATGGCTACACCTTC
TRBD1	TRBV6-1	TRBJ1-2	once	CASSTRDRWSGYTF	TGTGCCAGCAGTACCCGGGACAGGTGGTCTGGCTACACCTTC
TRBD2	TRBV7-9	TRBJ2-7	.	CASSLQLAAEQYF	TGTGCCAGCAGCTTACAACTAGCGGCCGAGCAGTACTTC
.	TRBV19	TRBJ2-2	once	CASSTGAITGELFF	TGTGCCAGTAGTACAGGGGCCATAACCGGGGAGCTGTTTTTT
.	TRBV5-6	TRBJ2-2	.	CASSEGGELFF	TGTGCCAGCAGCGAGGGCGGGGAGCTGTTTTTT
TRBD1	TRBV10-3	TRBJ1-2	.	CAISEAGGDYGYTF	TGTGCCATCAGTGAGGCAGGGGGTGACTATGGCTACACCTTC